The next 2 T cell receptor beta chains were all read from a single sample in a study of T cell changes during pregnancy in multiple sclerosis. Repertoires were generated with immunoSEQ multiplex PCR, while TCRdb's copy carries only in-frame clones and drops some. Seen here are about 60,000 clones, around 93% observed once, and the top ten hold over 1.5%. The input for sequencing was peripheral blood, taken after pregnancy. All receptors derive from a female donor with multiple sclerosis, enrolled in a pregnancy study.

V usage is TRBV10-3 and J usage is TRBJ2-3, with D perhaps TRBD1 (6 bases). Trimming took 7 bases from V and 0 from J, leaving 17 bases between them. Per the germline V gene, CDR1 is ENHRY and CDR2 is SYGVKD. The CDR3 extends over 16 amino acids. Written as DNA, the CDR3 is TGTGCCATCAAAGACCAGGGACAAACTAGCACAGATACGCAGTATTTT. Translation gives CAIKDQGQTSTDTQYF.

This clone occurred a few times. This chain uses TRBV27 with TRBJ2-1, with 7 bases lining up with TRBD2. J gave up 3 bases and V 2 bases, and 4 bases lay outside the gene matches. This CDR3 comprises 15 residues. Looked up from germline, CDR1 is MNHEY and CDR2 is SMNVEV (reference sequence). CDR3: CASSLEAGFYNEQFF. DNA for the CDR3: TGTGCCAGCAGTTTAGAAGCGGGATTCTACAATGAGCAGTTCTTC.